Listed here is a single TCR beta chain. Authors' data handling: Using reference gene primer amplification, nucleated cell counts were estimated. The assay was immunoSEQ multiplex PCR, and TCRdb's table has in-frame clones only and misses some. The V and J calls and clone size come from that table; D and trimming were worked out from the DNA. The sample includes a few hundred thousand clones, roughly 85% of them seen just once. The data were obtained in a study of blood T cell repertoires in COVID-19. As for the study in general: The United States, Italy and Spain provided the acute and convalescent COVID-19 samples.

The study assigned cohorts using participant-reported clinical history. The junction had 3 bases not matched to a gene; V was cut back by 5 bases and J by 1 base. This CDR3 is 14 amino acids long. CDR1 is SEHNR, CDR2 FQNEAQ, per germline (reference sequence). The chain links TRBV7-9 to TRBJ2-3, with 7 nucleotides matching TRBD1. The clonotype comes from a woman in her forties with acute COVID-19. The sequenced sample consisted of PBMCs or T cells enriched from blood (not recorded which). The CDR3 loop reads CASSRDRGTDTQYF. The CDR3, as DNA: TGTGCCAGCAGCCGAGACAGGGGCACAGATACGCAGTATTTT.